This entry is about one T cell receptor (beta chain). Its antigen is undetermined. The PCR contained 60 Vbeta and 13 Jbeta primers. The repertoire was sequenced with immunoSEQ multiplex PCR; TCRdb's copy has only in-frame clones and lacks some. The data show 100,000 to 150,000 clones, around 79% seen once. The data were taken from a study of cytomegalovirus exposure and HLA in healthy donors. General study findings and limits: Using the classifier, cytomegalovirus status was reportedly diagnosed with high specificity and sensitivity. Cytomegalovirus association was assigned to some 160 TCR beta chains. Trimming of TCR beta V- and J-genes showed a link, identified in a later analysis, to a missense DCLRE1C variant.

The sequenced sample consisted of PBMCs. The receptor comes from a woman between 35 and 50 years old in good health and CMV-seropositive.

The CDR3 is CASSSARGISYEQYF. CDR3 sequence (DNA): TGCGCCAGCAGCTCTGCCAGGGGGATTTCCTACGAGCAGTACTTC. The rearrangement uses TRBV5-1 and TRBJ2-7; 7 bases map to TRBD1. This CDR3 has 15 residues. V was clipped by 3 bases and J by 1 base; unmatched bases: 7. In germline, CDR1 is SGHRS, CDR2 YFSETQ.